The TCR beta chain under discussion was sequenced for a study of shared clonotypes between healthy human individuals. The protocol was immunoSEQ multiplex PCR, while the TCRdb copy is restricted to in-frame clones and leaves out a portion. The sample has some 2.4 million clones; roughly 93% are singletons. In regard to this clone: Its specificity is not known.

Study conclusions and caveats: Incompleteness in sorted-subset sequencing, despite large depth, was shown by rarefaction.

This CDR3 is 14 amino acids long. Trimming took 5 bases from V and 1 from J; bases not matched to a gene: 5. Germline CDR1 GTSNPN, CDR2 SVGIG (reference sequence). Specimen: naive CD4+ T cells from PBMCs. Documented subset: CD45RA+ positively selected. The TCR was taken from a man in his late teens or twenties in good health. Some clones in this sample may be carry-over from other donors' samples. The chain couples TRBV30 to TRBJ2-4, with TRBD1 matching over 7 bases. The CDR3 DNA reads TGTGCCTGGGGGAAACAGGGGGCCAAAAACATTCAGTACTTC. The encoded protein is CAWGKQGAKNIQYF.